This record covers a single TCR beta chain. The target antigen is unknown. RNA was extracted from bulk tissue without any cell sorting. This non-tumor lung sample came from over 3 cm beyond the tumor edge. These data belong to a study of tumor and adjacent non-tumor tissue in lung cancer. Study context: Each sample yielded 3.5 million to 5 million productive TCRbeta reads on average. Study-wide results and limits: Significantly higher TCR diversity was found in tumor than normal lung.

CDR1 and CDR2 (germline): SGHAT, FQNNGV. With V trimmed by 11 bases and J by 8 bases, 14 bases remained unmatched. The CDR3 loop spans 16 amino acids. A modified ARM-PCR protocol with three rounds of nested PCR amplified TCRbeta. A single record per CDR3 protein comes from TCRdb applying MiXCR to the multiplex PCR reads. The sample has 80,000 to 130,000 distinct CDR3 sequences, 65% seen once. The sequence came from a man aged 25 to 45 with non-small cell lung cancer. The sample comprised distant non-tumor lung tissue. This chain joins TRBV11-2 and TRBJ2-1, with 14 bases identical to TRBD2. The DNA of the CDR3 is TGTGCCGGCATCGACGGGACTAGCGGGAGATACGATGAGCAGTTCTTC. This gives the protein CAGIDGTSGRYDEQFF.